The next 14 T cell receptor beta chains were all read from a single sample in a study of cytomegalovirus exposure and HLA in healthy donors. Primers for the PCR totalled 60 Vbeta and 13 Jbeta. The assay was immunoSEQ multiplex PCR, and TCRdb's table has in-frame clones only and misses some. The top ten hold 5% to 7% of the sample, which has roughly 120,000 clones, less than 70% seen once. Sequenced sample: PBMCs. Receptors originate from an older woman in good health and CMV-seropositive.

The chain has TRBV6-5 and TRBJ1-1; perhaps TRBD1 as D (5 bases). The CDR3 contains 13 residues. Trimming stripped 10 bases from V and 5 bases from J, with 17 bases between. Germline lookup yields CDR1 MNHEY and CDR2 SVGAGI. As DNA, the CDR3 is TGTGCCACCTCCTTGCCGACAGAAACTGAAGCTTTCTTT. Residues: CATSLPTETEAFF.

The chain links TRBV7-2 to TRBJ1-1; 7 nucleotides align to TRBD1. Germline V lookup: CDR1 SGHTA, CDR2 FQGNSA. After removal of 5 bases from V and 0 bases from J, the junction contained 6 bases not matched to a gene. The CDR3 covers 15 residues. CDR3 nucleotide sequence: TGTGCCAGCAGCCCGCGGACAGGCATGAACACTGAAGCTTTCTTT. It encodes CASSPRTGMNTEAFF.

V and J are TRBV6-1 and TRBJ2-2; 7 bases agree with TRBD2. V shed 5 bases and J 6 bases; nucleotides not matched to a gene: 6. CDR1 and CDR2 from the germline V gene are MNHNS and SASEGT. The CDR3 is 14 residues long. CDR3 sequence reads: CASSWTSRAGELFF. CDR3 nucleotide sequence: TGTGCCAGCAGTTGGACTAGTCGAGCCGGGGAGCTGTTTTTT.

This chain links TRBV5-4 with TRBJ1-6; D not certain. CDR3 length: 14 residues. With 4 bases removed from V and 5 bases from J, the gap between germline ends came to 10 bases. Germline V gene lookup returns CDR1 SGHNT and CDR2 YYREEE (reference sequence). The CDR3 spells CASSPQRNNSPLHF. Here the CDR3 DNA reads TGTGCCAGCAGCCCGCAGCGTAATAATTCACCCCTCCACTTT. Filled out from reference TRBV5-4 and TRBJ1-6, the complete variable domain reads ETGVTQSPTHLIKTRGQQVTLRCSSQSGHNTVSWYQQALGQGPQFIFQYYREEENGRGNFPPRFSGLQFPNYSSELNVNALELDDSALYLCASSPQRNNSPLHFGNGTRLTVT.

The chain recombines TRBV6-1 with TRBJ1-2; the match to TRBD1 covers 10 bases. The V gene end was trimmed by 4 bases and the J gene end by 5 bases; junction bases not matched to a gene: 19. Germline CDR1 MNHNS, CDR2 SASEGT. The CDR3 has 19 residues. DNA of the CDR3: TGTGCCAGCAGTGCCATAGTCCCGGGACAGGGGAGTTCTCGGTATGGCTACACCTTC. It specifies CASSAIVPGQGSSRYGYTF.

This sequence joins TRBV11-2 and TRBJ2-1; D may be TRBD1 (6 bases). V was shortened by 3 bases and J by 3 bases, with 9 bases between the two germline ends. CDR3 length equals 14 residues. Per the germline V gene, CDR1 is SGHAT and CDR2 is FQNNGV. The CDR3, as DNA: TGTGCCAGCAGCTTCCTGGACAGCTACAATGAGCAGTTCTTC. Its protein is CASSFLDSYNEQFF.

The V call is TRBV19, the J call TRBJ2-7; 7 positions agree with TRBD2. The V and J ends lost 4 bases and 2 bases, in that order; junction bases with no gene match: 11. Germline-derived CDR1 and CDR2 are LNHDA and SQIVND (reference sequence). The CDR3 contains 16 residues. The CDR3: CASSRSGAGVPYEQYF. CDR3 in DNA: TGTGCCAGTAGTAGGAGCGGGGCGGGGGTTCCCTACGAGCAGTACTTC.

CDR3 coding DNA: TGTGCCAGCTCGGCACAGGCACTTTCCTACAATGAGCAGTTCTTC. This codes for CASSAQALSYNEQFF. J is TRBJ2-1 and V is TRBV18; D perhaps matches TRBD1 (5 bases). V was clipped by 6 bases and J by 1 base, with 13 bases between them. This CDR3 is built from 15 residues. Germline V gene data show CDR1 as KGHSH and CDR2 as LQKENI.

This chain connects TRBV10-3 to TRBJ1-5; TRBD1 matches at 7 bases. CDR3 length: 15 residues. The V and J ends lost 6 bases and 2 bases, in that order; junction bases with no gene match: 7. Germline CDR1 ENHRY, CDR2 SYGVKD. CDR3 in amino acids: CAISSTGAGNQPQHF. The CDR3 region has the DNA TGTGCCATCAGCTCTACAGGGGCGGGCAATCAGCCCCAGCATTTT.

The V gene is TRBV11-2, the J gene TRBJ1-5, with D possibly TRBD1 on 5 matching bases. The V and J ends lost 1 base and 7 bases respectively, with 11 bases between them. The length of the CDR3 is 14 residues. Germline V gene data show CDR1 as SGHAT and CDR2 as FQNNGV. DNA for the CDR3: TGTGCCAGCAGCTTAGGAAGGGGTGGGCAGCCCCAGCATTTT. The encoded protein is CASSLGRGGQPQHF.

Only a few counts were recorded for this clone. The chain joins TRBV5-1 to TRBJ1-3; possible D gene TRBD1, 5 bases. V was clipped by 2 bases and J by 1 base, with 13 bases between them. Germline CDR1 reads SGHRS; CDR2 reads YFSETQ. The CDR3 is 16 residues long. This CDR3 is CASSFTTGLSGNTIYF. The CDR3 region has the DNA TGCGCCAGCAGCTTCACTACAGGCCTTTCTGGAAACACCATATATTTT.

The rearrangement links TRBV30 to TRBJ1-1; D is perhaps TRBD1 (6 bases). The CDR3 is 11 residues long. Germline-derived CDR1 and CDR2 are GTSNPN and SVGIG (reference sequence). V lost 1 base and J 6 bases, leaving 6 bases between the germline ends. Here the CDR3 DNA reads TGTGCCTGGAGTGACAGGGCTGAAGCTTTCTTT. Protein sequence: CAWSDRAEAFF.

V and J are TRBV19 and TRBJ2-7, with D possibly TRBD1 on 6 matching bases. Germline loops: CDR1 LNHDA, CDR2 SQIVND (reference sequence). This CDR3 is built from 15 residues. Between the trimmed V and J ends, which lost 5 bases and 0 bases, there was a span of 14 bases. The CDR3 region has the DNA TGTGCCAGTAGTGGAGGACAGATAAACTCCTACGAGCAGTACTTC. Translating gives CASSGGQINSYEQYF.

The V and J genes are TRBV11-2 and TRBJ2-3; D perhaps matches TRBD2 (5 bases). The germline V gene encodes CDR1 SGHAT and CDR2 FQNNGV. V lost 4 bases and J 11 bases, leaving 22 bases between the germline ends. This CDR3 has 15 residues. DNA of the CDR3: TGTGCCAGCAGCTCCCACGCCCGGGAACTTTCGGAGCAGTATTTT. It translates to CASSSHARELSEQYF.